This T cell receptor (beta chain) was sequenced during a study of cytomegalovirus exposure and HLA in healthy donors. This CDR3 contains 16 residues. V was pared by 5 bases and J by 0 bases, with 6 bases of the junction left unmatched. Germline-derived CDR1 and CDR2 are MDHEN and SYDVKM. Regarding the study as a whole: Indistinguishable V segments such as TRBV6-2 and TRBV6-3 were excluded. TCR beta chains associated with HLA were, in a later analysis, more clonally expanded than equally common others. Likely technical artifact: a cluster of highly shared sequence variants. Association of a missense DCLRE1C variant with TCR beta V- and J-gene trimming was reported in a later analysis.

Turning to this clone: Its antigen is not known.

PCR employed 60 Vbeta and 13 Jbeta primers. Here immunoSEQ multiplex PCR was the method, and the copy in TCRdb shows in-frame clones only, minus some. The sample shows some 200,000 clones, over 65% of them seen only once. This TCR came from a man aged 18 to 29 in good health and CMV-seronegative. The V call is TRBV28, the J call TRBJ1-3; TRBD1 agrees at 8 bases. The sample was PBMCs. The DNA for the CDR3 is TGTGCCAGCAGTCCAGGGGGCGAAAGCTCTGGAAACACCATATATTTT. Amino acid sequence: CASSPGGESSGNTIYF.